What follows are 27 T cell receptor beta chains derived from one specimen sequenced in a study of technical replicates of blood from several donors. Clones were sequenced by immunoSEQ multiplex PCR, and TCRdb holds only the in-frame ones, with some missing. In the table there are approximately 60,000 clones, approximately 84% of which are singletons. Sequencing was performed on PBMCs. The receptor source for this set is a human donor in good health. Some clones in this sample may be carry-over from other donors' samples.

V usage is TRBV5-4 and J usage is TRBJ2-5; 8 bases map to TRBD1. V lost 3 bases and J lost 7; bases outside the gene matches: 11. CDR1 is SGHNT and CDR2 is YYREEE in the germline V gene (reference sequence). This CDR3 comprises 15 residues. The CDR3 here is CASSSPGQGDWTQYF. The CDR3 nucleotides read TGTGCCAGCAGCTCTCCCGGACAGGGTGATTGGACCCAGTACTTC.

The rearrangement joins TRBV6-4 to TRBJ2-2; 14 bases map to TRBD2. Germline V gives CDR1 MRHNA, CDR2 SNTAGT. CDR3 length equals 18 residues. With V trimmed by 5 bases and J by 0 bases, 5 bases remained unmatched. The DNA for the CDR3 is TGTGCCAGCAGTAAGGGACTAGCGGGAGTAGCGAACACCGGGGAGCTGTTTTTT. Amino acid sequence: CASSKGLAGVANTGELFF.

This chain links TRBV9 with TRBJ1-1; 11 positions match TRBD1. The V segment lost 4 bases and the J segment 3 bases; nucleotides outside the gene matches: 8. The germline V gene has CDR1 SGDLS and CDR2 YYNGEE. CDR3 length equals 16 residues. CDR3 in amino acids: CASSPTRDRGDTEAFF. The CDR3 DNA is TGTGCCAGCAGCCCGACCCGGGACAGGGGGGACACTGAAGCTTTCTTT. The whole variable domain, filled in from reference TRBV9 and TRBJ1-1, reads DSGVTQTPKHLITATGQRVTLRCSPRSGDLSVYWYQQSLDQGLQFLIQYYNGEERAKGNILERFSAQQFPDLHSELNLSSLELGDSALYFCASSPTRDRGDTEAFFGQGTRLTVV.

V is TRBV12-5 and J is TRBJ2-5; TRBD2 might be the D (5 bases). Germline values: CDR1 LGHNT, CDR2 FRNRAP. There are 18 residues in the CDR3. V was trimmed by 0 bases and J by 4 bases, leaving 21 bases between them. CDR3 loop: CASGLVVVPDRGPETQYF. CDR3 in DNA: TGTGCTAGTGGTTTGGTGGTTGTACCCGACCGGGGTCCAGAGACCCAGTACTTC.

The chain carries TRBV10-3 and TRBJ1-2, with 12 nucleotides matching TRBD1. This CDR3 has 14 residues. Germline trimming cut 3 bases from V and 8 bases from J; bases unmatched to any gene: 4. Looked up from germline, CDR1 is ENHRY and CDR2 is SYGVKD. The CDR3 region is CAISDGTGGAGYTF. The CDR3 region has the DNA TGTGCCATCAGTGATGGGACAGGGGGCGCAGGCTACACCTTC.

The chain joins TRBV5-4 to TRBJ2-7; possibly TRBD2 for D (5 bases). V was cut by 1 base and J by 4 bases, with 9 bases left in between. Germline V gene sequence: CDR1 SGHNT, CDR2 YYREEE (reference sequence). The length of the CDR3 is 13 residues. The CDR3 DNA reads TGTGCCAGCAGCTTGTACGGGGAGTACGAGCAGTACTTC. It translates to CASSLYGEYEQYF.

This chain connects TRBV6-5 to TRBJ1-2, with 7 bases identical to TRBD1. The CDR3 runs 12 residues. CDR1 MNHEY and CDR2 SVGAGI come from the germline V gene. V dropped 2 bases and J dropped 7; count of bases not matched to a gene: 1. CDR3 in amino acids: CASSYRTGGYTF. CDR3 nucleotides: TGTGCCAGCAGTTACCGGACAGGTGGCTACACCTTC.

The genes are TRBV7-8 and TRBJ2-7; TRBD2 aligns across 12 bases. Germline V gene data show CDR1 as SGHVS and CDR2 as FQNEAQ. This CDR3 comprises 17 residues. V shed 4 bases and J 3 bases; nucleotides not matched to a gene: 10. The CDR3 DNA sequence: TGTGCCAGCAGCTCCCGCCTGACTAGCGGGGGAGGCTACGAGCAGTACTTC. This gives the protein CASSSRLTSGGGYEQYF. Combining the CDR3 with reference TRBV7-8 and TRBJ2-7 gives the whole variable domain GAGVSQSPRYKVAKRGQDVALRCDPISGHVSLFWYQQALGQGPEFLTYFQNEAQLDKSGLPSDRFFAERPEGSVSTLKIQRTQQEDSAVYLCASSSRLTSGGGYEQYFGPGTRLTVT.

Only one count was recorded for this clone. The rearrangement joins TRBV5-4 to TRBJ2-7; 10 bases are shared with TRBD1. Germline V gives CDR1 SGHNT, CDR2 YYREEE (reference sequence). The CDR3 spans 15 residues. Unmatched junction bases numbered 7, after V lost 4 bases and J lost 3 bases. Written as DNA, the CDR3 is TGTGCCAGCAGCAGCCCCGGGACAGGGGTCTACGAGCAGTACTTC. It is translated as CASSSPGTGVYEQYF.

This clone is medium-sized in the sample. J is TRBJ2-7 and V is TRBV2; 11 bases agree with TRBD2. The CDR3 is 15 residues long. With V trimmed by 11 bases and J by 2 bases, 11 bases remained unmatched. Germline lookup yields CDR1 SNHLY and CDR2 FYNNEI. The CDR3 sequence is CASRRGTSGTYEQYF. In DNA form, the CDR3 reads TGTGCCTCACGCCGGGGGACTAGCGGCACCTACGAGCAGTACTTC.

This chain connects TRBV2 to TRBJ2-3, with 12 bases lining up with TRBD2. Germline trimming cut 6 bases from V and 8 bases from J; bases unmatched to any gene: 9. The CDR3 is 15 residues long. CDR1 and CDR2 from the germline V gene are SNHLY and FYNNEI. The CDR3 sequence is CASRTLAGGVGTQYF. The CDR3 DNA reads as TGTGCCAGCAGGACACTAGCGGGGGGAGTTGGTACGCAGTATTTT.

This clone showed up just a few times. The V gene is TRBV7-9, the J gene TRBJ2-7; D is undetermined. V lost 3 bases, J lost 5 bases, and 14 bases lay in between. CDR1 and CDR2 from the germline V gene are SEHNR and FQNEAQ (reference sequence). The CDR3 extends over 14 amino acids. Here the CDR3 reads CASSFPRPGNEQYF. The CDR3 DNA sequence: TGTGCCAGCAGCTTCCCAAGACCAGGCAACGAGCAGTACTTC.

The chain carries TRBV5-4 and TRBJ1-1; tentative D call: TRBD1 (6 bases). The V end was cut by 6 bases, the J end by 1 base, with 10 bases between. CDR1 and CDR2 (germline): SGHNT, YYREEE (reference sequence). The CDR3 runs 13 residues. The CDR3 reads CASKLGANTEAFF. CDR3 bases: TGTGCCAGCAAGCTGGGGGCGAACACTGAAGCTTTCTTT.

This sequence joins TRBV5-1 and TRBJ1-6; 7 bases match TRBD1. Germline CDR1 is SGHRS and CDR2 is YFSETQ. The CDR3 contains 15 residues. The trim removed 0 bases at V and 5 bases at J, leaving 2 bases unmatched. The CDR3: CASSLAGGDNSPLHF. The CDR3 DNA sequence: TGCGCCAGCAGCTTGGCAGGGGGAGATAATTCACCCCTCCACTTT.

This rearrangement joins TRBV7-9 to TRBJ2-7; D is possibly TRBD2 (6 bases). This CDR3 region has 15 residues. Trimming left V 6 bases short and J 4 bases short, with 19 bases between. CDR1 and CDR2 (germline): SEHNR, FQNEAQ (reference sequence). The CDR3 DNA follows: TGTGCCAGCAGGCCCAAGGCGGGGAATGGGTACGAGCAGTACTTC. This translates into CASRPKAGNGYEQYF.

J is TRBJ2-2 and V is TRBV6-4; unclear D gene. This CDR3 has 16 residues. The V end was cut by 0 bases, the J end by 1 base, with 9 bases between. Germline loops: CDR1 MRHNA, CDR2 SNTAGT. As DNA, the CDR3 is TGTGCCAGCAGTGACTCGCGACTTCAGAACACCGGGGAGCTGTTTTTT. This translates into CASSDSRLQNTGELFF.

This clone was observed a handful of times. The chain has TRBV30 and TRBJ1-1; 7 bases map to TRBD1. J lost 1 base, V lost 2 bases, and 10 bases had no gene match. The CDR3 has 16 residues. Germline loops: CDR1 GTSNPN, CDR2 SVGIG (reference sequence). In DNA, the CDR3 is TGTGCCTGGAGTTCGCCGGGACAGCCGAAGAACACTGAAGCTTTCTTT. This sequence encodes CAWSSPGQPKNTEAFF.

The rearrangement links TRBV4-3 to TRBJ1-2; D gene unclear. In germline, CDR1 is LGHNA, CDR2 YSLEER. The CDR3 is made up of 17 amino acids. V gave up 3 bases and J gave up 0 bases, with 17 bases separating them. CDR3 in DNA: TGCGCCAGCAGCCAGGCGTCCTTGGACGGGGCTAACTATGGCTACACCTTC. Its translation is CASSQASLDGANYGYTF.

V gene TRBV7-3 combines with J gene TRBJ2-3, with TRBD2 as a possible D gene (5 bases). V lost 3 bases and J lost 2, with 12 bases in between. Germline-derived CDR1 and CDR2 are SGHTA and FQGTGA. CDR3 length: 15 amino acids. The CDR3 coding sequence is TGTGCCAGCAGCTTGCTCGGGATTAACACAGATACGCAGTATTTT. It codes for CASSLLGINTDTQYF.

The chain joins TRBV7-2 to TRBJ2-1; 10 nucleotides line up with TRBD2. The ends lost 5 bases at V and 4 bases at J; junction bases unmatched: 8. Germline CDR1 is SGHTA and CDR2 is FQGNSA. The CDR3 is 16 residues long. In nucleotides, the CDR3 is TGTGCCAGCAGCCCCAGGGAGCGGGGGGGTTACAATGAGCAGTTCTTC. Translated, it gives CASSPRERGGYNEQFF.

The chain links TRBV27 to TRBJ1-6, with 7 positions matching TRBD1. V shed 4 bases, J shed 0 bases, and the junction held 0 bases outside the gene matches. Per germline, CDR1 MNHEY and CDR2 SMNVEV (reference sequence). CDR3 size: 15 residues. The CDR3 DNA reads as TGTGCCAGCAGTTGGGACAGCTCCTATAATTCACCCCTCCACTTT. Translated: CASSWDSSYNSPLHF.

This clone was seen more than once but under ten times. The rearrangement links TRBV5-4 to TRBJ1-1; TRBD1 agrees at 7 bases. The CDR3 sequence is 16 residues long. Germline CDR1 reads SGHNT; CDR2 reads YYREEE (reference sequence). V shed 4 bases and J 2 bases; nucleotides not matched to a gene: 11. The CDR3 spells CASSGLRTGPNTEAFF. In nucleotides, the CDR3 is TGTGCCAGCAGCGGATTAAGGACAGGCCCTAACACTGAAGCTTTCTTT.

The chain combines TRBV7-7 with TRBJ1-1; D might be TRBD1 (5 bases). Trimming stripped 5 bases from V and 6 bases from J, with 13 bases between. This CDR3 spans 13 amino acids. Germline V gene data show CDR1 as SSHAT and CDR2 as FNYEAQ (reference sequence). CDR3: CASSLGLGAEAFF. DNA for the CDR3: TGTGCCAGCAGCCTTGGACTAGGGGCTGAAGCTTTCTTT.

The chain joins TRBV2 to TRBJ1-1; D unclear. The CDR3 has 14 amino acids. V shed 6 bases and J shed 3 bases, with 14 bases lying between them. The germline CDR1 and CDR2 sequences are SNHLY and FYNNEI. CDR3 DNA: TGTGCCAGCAGCCTGTCCTGGCGGGACACTGAAGCTTTCTTT. Protein product: CASSLSWRDTEAFF.

The V gene is TRBV7-9, the J gene TRBJ1-1, with D unclear. Trimming stripped 5 bases from V and 1 base from J, with 8 bases between. CDR1 SEHNR and CDR2 FQNEAQ come from the germline V gene (reference sequence). This CDR3 has 13 amino acids. CDR3 bases: TGTGCCAGCAGCGCCACACAGAACACTGAAGCTTTCTTT. It codes for CASSATQNTEAFF.

V usage is TRBV11-2 and J usage is TRBJ2-1; tentatively, D is TRBD1 (6 bases). The CDR3 is 18 amino acids. Germline assignment: CDR1 SGHAT and CDR2 FQNNGV. The ends were cut back, 0 bases at V and 4 bases at J, with 19 bases in the middle. The CDR3 loop is CASSLDFSQGPTYNEQFF. CDR3 in DNA: TGTGCCAGCAGCTTAGATTTTTCCCAGGGGCCCACTTACAATGAGCAGTTCTTC.

The chain employs TRBV4-1 and TRBJ2-7; D remains ambiguous. Deletions cut 0 bases from V and 2 bases from J, with 11 bases between. Germline CDR1 and CDR2: MGHRA and YSYEKL. The CDR3 consists of 15 residues. CDR3 amino acids: CASSQDRVGTYEQYF. CDR3 nucleotides: TGCGCCAGCAGCCAAGATCGGGTCGGAACCTACGAGCAGTACTTC.